This T cell receptor (beta chain) stems from a study of cytomegalovirus exposure and HLA in healthy donors. On the study more broadly: A prior analysis found 117 million unique TCR beta sequences from 150 million to 200 million T cells. Whole-study results and caveats: The listing of roughly 160 TCR beta chains classed them as cytomegalovirus-associated.

Comment on this clone: Its antigen is unknown.

There are 15 residues in the CDR3. CDR1 is SGHAT and CDR2 is FQDESV in the germline V gene (reference sequence). Trimming left V 0 bases short and J 4 bases short, with 12 bases between. 13 Jbeta primers and 60 Vbeta primers were used for the PCR. The repertoire was sequenced with immunoSEQ multiplex PCR; TCRdb's copy has only in-frame clones and lacks some. Of roughly 200,000 clones listed, approximately 82% are singletons. The chain employs TRBV11-1 and TRBJ1-1; D gene uncertain. The sequenced material came from PBMCs. The receptor was derived from a man in his forties in good health and CMV-seropositive. As DNA, the CDR3 is TGTGCCAGCAGCTTAGCGGGAGGGTCTGGCACTGAAGCTTTCTTT. Its translation: CASSLAGGSGTEAFF.